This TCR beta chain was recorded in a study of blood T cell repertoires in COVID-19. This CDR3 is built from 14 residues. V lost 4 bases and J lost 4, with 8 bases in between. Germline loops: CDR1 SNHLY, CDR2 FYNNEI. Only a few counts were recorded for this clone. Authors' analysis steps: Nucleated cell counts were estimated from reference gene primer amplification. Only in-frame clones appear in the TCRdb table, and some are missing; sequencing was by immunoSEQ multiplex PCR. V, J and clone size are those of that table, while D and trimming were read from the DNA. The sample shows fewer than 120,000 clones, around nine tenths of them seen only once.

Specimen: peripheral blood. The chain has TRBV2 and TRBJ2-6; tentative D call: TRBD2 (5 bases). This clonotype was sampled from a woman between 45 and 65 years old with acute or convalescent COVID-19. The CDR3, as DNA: TGTGCCAGCAGTGCGGGGTTCGGGGCCAACGTCCTGACTTTC. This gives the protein CASSAGFGANVLTF.